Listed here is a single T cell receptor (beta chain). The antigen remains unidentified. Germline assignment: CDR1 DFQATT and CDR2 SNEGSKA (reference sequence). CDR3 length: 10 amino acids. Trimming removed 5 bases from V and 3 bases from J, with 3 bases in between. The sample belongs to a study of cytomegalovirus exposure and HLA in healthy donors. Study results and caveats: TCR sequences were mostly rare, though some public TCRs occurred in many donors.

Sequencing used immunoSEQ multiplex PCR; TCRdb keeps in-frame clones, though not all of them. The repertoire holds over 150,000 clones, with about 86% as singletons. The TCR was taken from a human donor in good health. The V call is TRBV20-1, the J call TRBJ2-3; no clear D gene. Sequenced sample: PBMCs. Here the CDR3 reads CSAVTDTQYF. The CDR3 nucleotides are TGCAGTGCTGTAACAGATACGCAGTATTTT.